This is a list of T cell receptor beta chains from one sample in a study of identical twins. TCRdb itself ran the 5' RACE reads through MiXCR, one entry per CDR3 protein. Of hundreds of thousands of distinct CDR3 sequences listed, around 20% are singletons. The same data also went into a second study, on T cells expressing NK-cell markers.

The specimen sequenced was PBMCs. The receptor set was obtained from a woman younger than 35 in good health. CDR3s include the opening cysteine and the closing phenylalanine or tryptophan. A D gene is named only where the DNA matches it firmly. Some rows have no size entry. The others give once, few or many, or a class for an expanded clone.

V	D	size	J	DNA	CDR3
TRBV11-2	NA	NA	TRBJ2-7	TGTGCCAGCAGCTCGACCGGACAGTTCAACTACGAGCAGTACTTC	CASSSTGQFNYEQYF
TRBV7-2	NA	NA	TRBJ2-3	TGTGCCAGCAGCTTTGGGGGAGAAGATACGCAGTATTTT	CASSFGGEDTQYF
TRBV20-1	NA	NA	TRBJ2-5	TGCAGTGCTAGATACGGCGGGGAGACCCAGTACTTC	CSARYGGETQYF
TRBV6-2/TRBV6-3	NA	NA	TRBJ2-7	TGTGCCAGCAGACAAGTTTACGAGCAGTACTTC	CASRQVYEQYF
TRBV5-5	TRBD1	many	TRBJ2-3	TGTGCCAGCAGCTCCATCACAGGGGCCGGTTTCGATACGCAGTATTTT	CASSSITGAGFDTQYF
TRBV15	TRBD2	NA	TRBJ2-3	TGTGCCACCACCCCAATCCCGGGACTATTCACAGATACGCAGTATTTT	CATTPIPGLFTDTQYF
TRBV10-3	NA	few	TRBJ2-1	TGTGCCATCAGTGGGGCAGGGGGGCACAATGAGCAGTTCTTC	CAISGAGGHNEQFF
TRBV7-3	NA	NA	TRBJ2-3	TGTGCCAGCAGCAATACTGCGGACCGGCAGTATTTT	CASSNTADRQYF
TRBV12-3/TRBV12-4	NA	few	TRBJ2-6	TGTGCCAGCAGCCGCCTGGGGTTATTAACCTCTGGGGCCAACGTCCTGACTTTC	CASSRLGLLTSGANVLTF
TRBV29-1	NA	few	TRBJ2-5	TGCAGCGTTGAAGATCCCGGAGGGGAAAGGAAGACCCAGTACTTC	CSVEDPGGERKTQYF
TRBV3-1	NA	once	TRBJ2-6	TGTGCCAGCAGCCACCGAGGGGGGTCTGGGGCCAACGTCCTGACTTTC	CASSHRGGSGANVLTF
TRBV18	NA	many	TRBJ2-3	TGTGCCAGCTCACCGACTGGCGGGAAGATTGTAGATACGCAGTATTTT	CASSPTGGKIVDTQYF
TRBV2	NA	many	TRBJ2-7	TGTGCCAGCATTGCGGGGGCAGCGAAGCAGTACTTC	CASIAGAAKQYF
TRBV6-2/TRBV6-3	NA	few	TRBJ1-2	TGTGCCAGCACCCGCGACAGGACTAACTATGGCTACACCTTC	CASTRDRTNYGYTF
TRBV10-3	TRBD1	few	TRBJ1-5	TGTGCCATCGCCGGGACAGAAAATCAGCCCCAGCATTTT	CAIAGTENQPQHF
TRBV29-1	NA	many	TRBJ1-1	TGCAGCGTTCAAAGAGCTTTAAACACTGAAGCTTTCTTT	CSVQRALNTEAFF
TRBV7-8	NA	NA	TRBJ2-7	TGTGCCAGCAGCTTCAGAAAAAACGAGCAGTACTTC	CASSFRKNEQYF
TRBV12-3/TRBV12-4	NA	many	TRBJ2-7	TGTGCCAGCAGCTCACAGGACACCTACGAGCAGTACTTC	CASSSQDTYEQYF
TRBV10-3	TRBD1	many	TRBJ2-1	TGTGCCATCAGGCCGGACAGGGTCAATGAGCAGTTCTTC	CAIRPDRVNEQFF
TRBV6-1	NA	few	TRBJ2-7	TGTGCCAGCACCGAGGGGGTATTGGGAGTCTACGAGCAGTACTTC	CASTEGVLGVYEQYF
TRBV9	NA	many	TRBJ2-2	TGTGCCAGCAGCGCCGCGGGCCCGACCCCCGGGGAGCTGTTTTTT	CASSAAGPTPGELFF
TRBV4-1	NA	NA	TRBJ1-1	TGCGCCAGCAGCCAAATAGGGGAGAACACTGAAGCTTTCTTT	CASSQIGENTEAFF
TRBV20-1	TRBD1	NA	TRBJ2-7	TGCAGTGCTAGAACACCGGGACAGGGGGCTGCCGAGCAGTACTTC	CSARTPGQGAAEQYF
TRBV7-2	TRBD2	few	TRBJ2-7	TGTGCCAGCAGCCGGGGAAGCGGGAGGGCCTACGAGCAGTACTTC	CASSRGSGRAYEQYF
TRBV29-1	NA	NA	TRBJ2-3	TGCAGCGTTGAATACGGCACAGATACGCAGTATTTT	CSVEYGTDTQYF
TRBV9	TRBD1	few	TRBJ1-6	TGTGCCAGCAGCCCGACGGGACAGGGGAATTCACCCCTCCACTTT	CASSPTGQGNSPLHF
TRBV29-1	TRBD1	NA	TRBJ2-6	TGCAGCGTAGGGACAGGGTCCTCTGGGGCCAACGTCCTGACTTTC	CSVGTGSSGANVLTF
TRBV7-2	TRBD2	NA	TRBJ2-1	TGTGCCAGCAGCTCCCCCCTAGCGGGAGTCTACAATGAGCAGTTCTTC	CASSSPLAGVYNEQFF
TRBV20-1	NA	NA	TRBJ2-3	TGCAGTGCTACTCAACCGGCAGATACGCAGTATTTT	CSATQPADTQYF
TRBV12-3/TRBV12-4	NA	few	TRBJ2-7	TGTGCCAGCAGCCCGGGACGGGTCTACGAGCAGTACTTC	CASSPGRVYEQYF
TRBV11-3	NA	NA	TRBJ2-7	TGTGCCAGCAACTTAGCATCCTACGAGCAGTACTTC	CASNLASYEQYF
TRBV12-3/TRBV12-4	NA	NA	TRBJ2-5	TGTGCCAGCAGCCCCCTCGGCACCGGCGGAGAGACCCAGTACTTC	CASSPLGTGGETQYF
TRBV20-1	NA	NA	TRBJ2-5	TGCAGTGCCGAGGGCAGAGAGACCCAGTACTTC	CSAEGRETQYF
TRBV7-2	NA	NA	TRBJ1-6	TGTGCCAGCAGCCATGGACAGCTGAATTCACCCCTCCACTTT	CASSHGQLNSPLHF
TRBV20-1	NA	NA	TRBJ2-1	TGCAGTGCCCGGGGCCACAATGAGCAGTTCTTC	CSARGHNEQFF
TRBV12-3/TRBV12-4	NA	NA	TRBJ1-3	TGTGCCAGCAGTTTGGCGTGGGAAAACACCATATATTTT	CASSLAWENTIYF
TRBV2	TRBD2	many	TRBJ2-3	TGTGCCAGCAGGAACGGACTAGCGAGATCAGATACGCAGTATTTT	CASRNGLARSDTQYF
TRBV20-1	NA	NA	TRBJ2-5	TGCAGTGCTAGAGAGGACCGGGAGACCCAGTACTTC	CSAREDRETQYF
TRBV20-1	TRBD2	NA	TRBJ2-3	TGCAGTGCTCAAGGACTAGCGGGAACGGGTACGCAGTATTTT	CSAQGLAGTGTQYF
TRBV7-9	TRBD1	many	TRBJ2-3	TGTGCCAGCAGTTCTACCGGGACAGAGCAGTATTTT	CASSSTGTEQYF
TRBV20-1	NA	NA	TRBJ2-5	TGCAGTGCATACGGCTCGAGGGAGACCCAGTACTTC	CSAYGSRETQYF
TRBV27	TRBD1	few	TRBJ2-5	TGTGCCAGCACCGGGACAGGGATGGAGACCCAGTACTTC	CASTGTGMETQYF
TRBV12-3/TRBV12-4	TRBD1	many	TRBJ1-1	TGTGCCAGCAGTGGACAGGACGGTGAAGCTTTCTTT	CASSGQDGEAFF
TRBV5-6	NA	NA	TRBJ1-4	TGTGCCAGCAGCTGGACGCGCTTGGCTAATGAAAAACTGTTTTTT	CASSWTRLANEKLFF
TRBV12-3/TRBV12-4	NA	NA	TRBJ1-6	TGTGCCAGCAGATACTCAGCAAAGAATTCACCCCTCCACTTT	CASRYSAKNSPLHF
TRBV7-3	TRBD2	NA	TRBJ2-2	TGTGCCAGCAGCTTAGCGGGGGGCCGCGTCCGCACCGGGGAGCTGTTTTTT	CASSLAGGRVRTGELFF
TRBV6-2/TRBV6-3	NA	many	TRBJ1-2	TGTGCCAGCAGTTACGGCAACTATGGCTACACCTTC	CASSYGNYGYTF
TRBV20-1	TRBD2	few	TRBJ2-3	TGCAGTGCTTCCGGGACTAGCGGGAGTGGAGATACGCAGTATTTT	CSASGTSGSGDTQYF
TRBV6-5	TRBD1	few	TRBJ2-7	TGTGCCAGCACTTCTACCGGGACAGGTTCCTACGAGCAGTACTTC	CASTSTGTGSYEQYF
TRBV9	TRBD2	NA	TRBJ2-1	TGTGCCAGCAGCGTAGGTGCGGGGGTAAATGAGCAGTTCTTC	CASSVGAGVNEQFF
TRBV7-8	NA	NA	TRBJ2-1	TGTGCCAGCAGCCTACCTGCTAGGGGTTCCGGCAATGAGCAGTTCTTC	CASSLPARGSGNEQFF
TRBV20-1	NA	many	TRBJ2-5	TGCAGTGTCGGGGGGCAGGAGACCCAGTACTTC	CSVGGQETQYF
TRBV5-1	NA	NA	TRBJ2-5	TGCGCCAGCAGGCCGAGAGCGTACCAAGAGACCCAGTACTTC	CASRPRAYQETQYF
TRBV24-1	TRBD2	NA	TRBJ2-1	TGTGCCACCAGTGAAAGACTAGCGGGACGGGATGAGCAGTTCTTC	CATSERLAGRDEQFF
TRBV10-3	TRBD1	NA	TRBJ2-7	TGTGCCATCAACGCGGGACAGGAATACGAGCAGTACTTC	CAINAGQEYEQYF
TRBV7-2	NA	many	TRBJ2-7	TGTGCCAGCAGCTCTAGGACAGTAGCCTACGAGCAGTACTTC	CASSSRTVAYEQYF
TRBV27	NA	few	TRBJ2-1	TGTGCCAGCAGACCCCTACCCGGGGCGCCCGATGAGCAGTTCTTC	CASRPLPGAPDEQFF
TRBV5-1	NA	NA	TRBJ2-3	TGCGCCAGCAGCTTGGATCGCGGGAACACAGATACGCAGTATTTT	CASSLDRGNTDTQYF